A selection of T cell receptor beta chains follows, all from one sample in a study of blood T cell repertoires in COVID-19. Clones were read by immunoSEQ multiplex PCR, and TCRdb kept only the in-frame ones, dropping some. The sample gives a few hundred thousand clones, more than 70% of which show up once; around 3% is in the top ten. The sequencing input was peripheral blood. The receptors come from a woman in her twenties or thirties with COVID-19, enrolled during active disease. Each CDR3 is given with its conserved first and last residue. The D gene is left open where the match is weak.

v_gene	d_gene	j_gene	CDR3aa
TRBV6-2/TRBV6-3	TRBD2	TRBJ2-7	CASSYGTSGYEQYF
TRBV27	TRBD1	TRBJ2-2	CASRPRTGGNTGELFF
TRBV12-3/TRBV12-4	-	TRBJ1-1	CASSAGNTEAFF
TRBV7-2	TRBD2	TRBJ2-7	CASSLSSGSYEQYF
TRBV19	-	TRBJ2-7	CASSIAAASSYEQYF
TRBV6-6	TRBD1	TRBJ1-5	CASSYDRGNNQPQHF
TRBV18	TRBD1	TRBJ2-3	CASSPGTGRTDTQYF
TRBV7-8	TRBD2	TRBJ2-1	CASSLEGLAGYEQFF
TRBV12-5	-	TRBJ2-3	CASGPDSSGRDTQYF
TRBV25-1	-	TRBJ2-1	CASSLGGAVYNEQFF
TRBV11-2	TRBD1	TRBJ2-7	CASSQEGDRRSYEQYF
TRBV7-6	-	TRBJ2-5	CASSLLQGKETQYF
TRBV10-2	-	TRBJ2-3	CASGLAQTDTQYF
TRBV7-2	TRBD1	TRBJ1-1	CASSFGDRAILEAFF
TRBV9	-	TRBJ2-1	CASSVGGDYNEQFF
TRBV19	-	TRBJ1-1	CASSTEDRKAFF
TRBV9	TRBD2	TRBJ2-2	CASSGGAGGPGELFF
TRBV4-3	-	TRBJ2-4	CASSLEFRGVDIQYF
TRBV4-2	TRBD1	TRBJ1-5	CASSQDEGGTGVSGSNQPQHF
TRBV5-5	-	TRBJ1-2	CASSFGGGDYGYTF
TRBV27	TRBD1	TRBJ1-1	CASSLGTGGMAEAFF
TRBV6-2/TRBV6-3	-	TRBJ2-5	CASSSRRGETQYF
TRBV10-3	-	TRBJ1-5	CAISEYSVGSNQPQHF
TRBV6-5	-	TRBJ2-1	CASSQQGGTEQFF
TRBV4-2	-	TRBJ2-5	CASSPLTRRGNQETQYF
TRBV5-6	TRBD1	TRBJ1-1	CASSFGTGRMNTEAFF
TRBV28	TRBD1	TRBJ2-7	CASSSPGTVSSYEQYF
TRBV7-9	-	TRBJ2-7	CASSSRQASPYEQYF
TRBV12-3/TRBV12-4	-	TRBJ1-5	CASSLGRNQPQHF
TRBV9	TRBD2	TRBJ2-1	CASSVLAGASEQFF
TRBV5-4	TRBD1	TRBJ2-7	CASSFGIGTGPYEQYF
TRBV2	-	TRBJ1-1	CASSRDNLNTEAFF
TRBV24-1	TRBD2	TRBJ2-1	CATSDSSGRAYSYNEQFF
TRBV7-8	-	TRBJ1-4	CASSSSGRGEKLFF
TRBV19	TRBD1	TRBJ2-4	CASSIDGQGKNIQYF
TRBV11-3	-	TRBJ2-1	CASSLEGYFNEQFF
TRBV5-5	-	TRBJ1-6	CASSFGRFNSPLHF
TRBV9	-	TRBJ2-2	CASSPSREFLTGELFF
TRBV28	-	TRBJ2-7	CASSLGARISYEQYF
TRBV3-1/TRBV3-2	-	TRBJ1-5	CASSQSRGGQPQHF
TRBV28	-	TRBJ1-1	CASKQREAFF
TRBV4-3	-	TRBJ2-1	CASSQGGARDEQFF
TRBV5-1	-	TRBJ2-5	CASSLGGAKETQYF